Given below is one TCR beta chain in context. Its antigen is unidentified. The data stem from a study of Ad26.COV2.S vaccination and SARS-CoV-2 variants. The overall study: Vaccine-arm donor from the placebo-controlled COV1001 Ad26.COV2.S trial.

The CDR3 is 15 amino acids. Per germline, CDR1 KGHSH and CDR2 LQKENI. Trimming pared 0 bases from V and 5 bases from J, leaving 13 bases between. General study points: Following vaccination, spike-specific CD8+ and CD4+ T cell responses reportedly exhibited substantial breadth. The study found higher spike-specific TCR breadth in vaccine than placebo recipients.

This sample's treatment: around 19 received Ad26.COV2.S at low or high dose, single or two shots; five or six received placebo; per-sample allocation not given. Samples came from day 63 after the first vaccine or placebo injection. This adult donor, from Boston, was 18-55 years old. The protocol was immunoSEQ multiplex PCR, while the TCRdb copy is restricted to in-frame clones and leaves out a portion. This table holds around 300,000 clones, roughly 90% found once. This TCR came from a person aged 18-65 years who received the Ad26.COV2.S COVID-19 vaccine or a placebo. The input for sequencing was peripheral blood, taken in a trial of Ad26.COV2.S vaccine versus placebo. This rearrangement joins TRBV18 to TRBJ1-1; D call uncertain. In nucleotides, the CDR3 is TGTGCCAGCTCACCACCAGCATACCTGAGAACTGAAGCTTTCTTT. It specifies CASSPPAYLRTEAFF.